These 19 T cell receptor beta chains were sequenced from one sample in a study of cytomegalovirus exposure and HLA in healthy donors. The PCR had 60 Vbeta and 13 Jbeta primers. Profiled with immunoSEQ multiplex PCR; TCRdb holds only in-frame clones, not every one. In the table there are some 150,000 clones, about three quarters of which are singletons. The sample consisted of PBMCs. The source of these receptors is a woman aged 30 to 39 in good health and CMV-seronegative.

The V gene is TRBV7-8, the J gene TRBJ2-2, with 7 bases aligning to TRBD2. V shed 2 bases, J shed 3 bases, and the junction held 3 bases outside the gene matches. Germline lookup yields CDR1 SGHVS and CDR2 FQNEAQ. The CDR3 has 15 residues. CDR3 region: CASSLLGGDTGELFF. CDR3 bases: TGTGCCAGCAGCTTACTGGGAGGGGACACCGGGGAGCTGTTTTTT.

The V call is TRBV11-2, the J call TRBJ1-1; D uncertain. The CDR3 is 15 residues long. V was trimmed by 1 base and J by 1 base, leaving 10 bases between them. The germline CDR1 and CDR2 sequences are SGHAT and FQNNGV. The DNA of the CDR3 is TGTGCCAGCAGCTTAGTGGTCACCGGGAACACTGAAGCTTTCTTT. As protein: CASSLVVTGNTEAFF.

The genes are TRBV7-8 and TRBJ1-2; possibly TRBD1 for D (6 bases). Between the trimmed V and J ends, which lost 1 base and 3 bases, there was a span of 21 bases. CDR1 and CDR2 (germline): SGHVS, FQNEAQ. The CDR3 totals 18 residues. The CDR3 loop is CASSLELIQGELYYGYTF. DNA of the CDR3: TGTGCCAGCAGCTTAGAGCTTATACAGGGTGAACTATACTATGGCTACACCTTC.

The chain is built from TRBV9 and TRBJ2-1, with D possibly TRBD2 on 5 matching bases. The CDR3 is made up of 12 amino acids. The germline CDR1 and CDR2 sequences are SGDLS and YYNGEE. Trimming took 3 bases from V and 10 from J, leaving 11 bases between them. The CDR3 DNA follows: TGTGCCAGCAGCGCCCCCCCGGGGGAGCAGTTCTTC. Its translation: CASSAPPGEQFF.

This sequence joins TRBV19 and TRBJ1-2, with D possibly matching TRBD1 (6 bases). The CDR3 runs to 16 residues. Germline V gene lookup returns CDR1 LNHDA and CDR2 SQIVND (reference sequence). The V end lost 3 bases, the J end lost 5 bases, and 19 bases lay between the germline ends. The CDR3 nucleotides read TGTGCCAGTAGTATCCTCCGCAGACAGGCGAATTATGGCTACACCTTC. Its translation is CASSILRRQANYGYTF.

The chain recombines TRBV28 with TRBJ1-5, with D possibly matching TRBD1 (5 bases). The V gene's germline CDR1 is MDHEN and CDR2 SYDVKM. There are 15 residues in the CDR3. Trimming removed 3 bases at V and 6 bases at J, with 15 bases between. In nucleotides, the CDR3 is TGTGCCAGCAGTTTGTGGGCGGGGCTTGGTCAGCCCCAGCATTTT. Amino acid sequence: CASSLWAGLGQPQHF. The complete variable domain, with remaining parts taken from reference TRBV28 and TRBJ1-5, reads DVKVTQSSRYLVKRTGEKVFLECVQDMDHENMFWYRQDPGLGLRLIYFSYDVKMKEKGDIPEGYSVSREKKERFSLILESASTNQTSMYLCASSLWAGLGQPQHFGDGTRLSIL.

The genes are TRBV10-3 and TRBJ1-3; D might be TRBD1 (5 bases). Trimming stripped 6 bases from V and 0 bases from J, with 6 bases between. Germline loops: CDR1 ENHRY, CDR2 SYGVKD. This CDR3 is 13 amino acids long. This chain's CDR3 is CAIRTDSGNTIYF. CDR3 DNA sequence: TGTGCCATCAGGACAGACTCTGGAAACACCATATATTTT.

This clone showed up just a few times. The rearrangement links TRBV7-2 to TRBJ1-5; tentatively, D is TRBD1 (6 bases). Germline lookup yields CDR1 SGHTA and CDR2 FQGNSA. This CDR3 has 15 amino acids. The V gene lost 7 bases and the J gene lost 3 bases, with 16 bases spanning the gap. The CDR3: CASTRTATNNQPQHF. CDR3 coding DNA: TGTGCCAGCACCCGGACAGCAACGAACAATCAGCCCCAGCATTTT. Using reference TRBV7-2 and TRBJ1-5 for the parts outside the CDR3, the full variable domain is GAGVSQSPSNKVTEKGKDVELRCDPISGHTALYWYRQSLGQGLEFLIYFQGNSAPDKSGLPSDRFSAERTGGSVSTLTIQRTQQEDSAVYLCASTRTATNNQPQHFGDGTRLSIL.

The chain employs TRBV27 and TRBJ2-1, with D possibly TRBD2 on 6 matching bases. Trimming stripped 6 bases from V and 4 bases from J, with 13 bases between. Looked up from germline, CDR1 is MNHEY and CDR2 is SMNVEV (reference sequence). There are 14 residues in the CDR3. The CDR3 loop reads CASSTGLFYNEQFF. For the CDR3, the DNA is TGTGCCAGCAGCACGGGACTTTTTTACAATGAGCAGTTCTTC.

The genes are TRBV6-5 and TRBJ1-5; no clear D gene. V was shortened by 6 bases and J by 2 bases, with 11 bases between the two germline ends. From germline, CDR1 is MNHEY and CDR2 SVGAGI. This CDR3 comprises 14 residues. Here the CDR3 reads CASSQTGGNQPQHF. Here the CDR3 DNA reads TGTGCCAGCAGCCAAACCGGTGGCAATCAGCCCCAGCATTTT.

V and J are TRBV7-8 and TRBJ2-4; TRBD1 matches at 9 bases. V lost 0 bases, J lost 8 bases, and 8 bases stayed unmatched. The CDR3 is 16 residues long. Germline V CDR1 and CDR2: SGHVS, FQNEAQ. The CDR3 coding sequence is TGTGCCAGCAGCTTAGCGCCGGGACAGGGTAGGCACATTCAGTACTTC. It is translated as CASSLAPGQGRHIQYF.

The chain is built from TRBV6-1 and TRBJ1-2; the D gene is possibly TRBD1 (6 bases). The CDR3 consists of 14 residues. Germline V gene data show CDR1 as MNHNS and CDR2 as SASEGT. The germline V and J ends were trimmed by 5 bases and 4 bases, with 14 bases remaining between them. CDR3: CASSRTQGTYGYTF. CDR3 coding DNA: TGTGCCAGCAGTCGTACTCAGGGGACCTATGGCTACACCTTC.

In its sample, this clone was seen once. The rearrangement links TRBV5-1 to TRBJ2-7, with D possibly TRBD2 on 5 matching bases. This CDR3 spans 14 amino acids. Looked up from germline, CDR1 is SGHRS and CDR2 is YFSETQ. Trimming left V 0 bases short and J 3 bases short, with 10 bases between. The CDR3 nucleotides read TGCGCCAGCAGCTTGGGCGCCGGGGTCTACGAGCAGTACTTC. Translation: CASSLGAGVYEQYF.

In DNA form, the CDR3 reads TGCAGCGTTGAAGATCGACTAGCGGGGAGGTCAGATACGCAGTATTTT. Its protein product is CSVEDRLAGRSDTQYF. V is TRBV29-1 and J is TRBJ2-3, with TRBD2 identical over 11 bases. V trimming: 0 bases; J trimming: 4 bases; junction bases outside the gene matches: 6. The V gene's germline CDR1 is SQVTM and CDR2 ANQGSEA. The CDR3 is made up of 16 amino acids.

This rearrangement joins TRBV6-1 to TRBJ2-7; 8 bases are a match to TRBD1. The CDR3 consists of 15 residues. V shed 3 bases and J 4 bases; nucleotides not matched to a gene: 8. Germline V lookup: CDR1 MNHNS, CDR2 SASEGT. The CDR3 DNA reads TGTGCCAGCAGTGAGAATTTCGGACAGGGTTACGAGCAGTACTTC. This translates into CASSENFGQGYEQYF.

The rearrangement joins TRBV7-2 to TRBJ2-7; D ambiguous. Germline V gene lookup returns CDR1 SGHTA and CDR2 FQGNSA. The CDR3 extends over 12 amino acids. V was cut by 3 bases and J by 2 bases, with 5 bases left in between. This chain's CDR3 is CASSFTPYEQYF. The CDR3, as DNA: TGTGCCAGCAGCTTTACACCCTACGAGCAGTACTTC.

This chain joins TRBV6-1 and TRBJ1-1; 9 nucleotides agree with TRBD1. Germline CDR1 and CDR2: MNHNS and SASEGT. V shed 10 bases and J 4 bases; nucleotides not matched to a gene: 13. CDR3 length: 15 amino acids. CDR3 sequence reads: CAIPGQGVRVTEAFF. CDR3 bases: TGTGCCATCCCGGGACAGGGCGTCAGGGTCACTGAAGCTTTCTTT.

The CDR3 protein is CASSFSGGPNTEAFF. For the CDR3, the DNA is TGTGCCAGCAGCTTCTCAGGGGGCCCGAACACTGAAGCTTTCTTT. The chain has TRBV7-9 and TRBJ1-1; 8 bases are a match to TRBD1. CDR3 length: 15 amino acids. The germline V gene encodes CDR1 SEHNR and CDR2 FQNEAQ (reference sequence). J gave up 1 base and V 3 bases, and 4 bases lay outside the gene matches.

The V and J genes are TRBV27 and TRBJ2-5; D possibly corresponds to TRBD2 (7 bases). Germline CDR1 reads MNHEY; CDR2 reads SMNVEV (reference sequence). The CDR3 is 17 residues long. The V gene lost 7 bases and the J gene lost 1 base, with 22 bases spanning the gap. The DNA for the CDR3 is TGTGCCAGCACCGGCGTGGGGGGCGGGGGACGCCAAGAGACCCAGTACTTC. This encodes CASTGVGGGGRQETQYF.